The clone carrying this TCR beta chain turned up a few times. This record comes from a study of T-cell reconstitution after alpha-beta-depleted transplantation in children. After removal of 5 bases from V and 5 bases from J, the junction contained 12 bases not matched to a gene. The CDR3 runs 17 residues. Per the germline V gene, CDR1 is DFQATT and CDR2 is SNEGSKA (reference sequence). Preparation of the TCRbeta library used unique molecular identifiers. MiXCR, applied by TCRdb to the PCR reads, yields one record per CDR3 protein. The table shows about 610,000 distinct CDR3 sequences, with about 11% occurring only once.

Sample: PBMCs from the stem cell graft donor, taken from the stem cell graft. The receptor comes from a human donor who donated a stem cell graft to a child with acute myeloid leukemia. This sequence joins TRBV20-1 and TRBJ2-7; 16 positions agree with TRBD2. The CDR3 reads CSAQAPGLAGGYDEQYF. In DNA form, the CDR3 reads TGCAGTGCTCAAGCGCCGGGACTAGCGGGAGGGTACGACGAGCAGTACTTC.